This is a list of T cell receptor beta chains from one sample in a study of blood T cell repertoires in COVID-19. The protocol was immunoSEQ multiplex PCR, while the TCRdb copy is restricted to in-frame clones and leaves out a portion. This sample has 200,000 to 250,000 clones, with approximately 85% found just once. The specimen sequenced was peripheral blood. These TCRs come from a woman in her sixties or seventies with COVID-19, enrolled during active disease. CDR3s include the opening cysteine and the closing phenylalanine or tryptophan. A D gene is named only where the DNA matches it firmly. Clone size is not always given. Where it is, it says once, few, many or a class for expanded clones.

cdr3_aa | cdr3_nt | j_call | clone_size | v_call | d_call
CASSPGTQNTGELFF | TGTGCCAGCTCACCCGGGACTCAGAACACCGGGGAGCTGTTTTTT | TRBJ2-2 | NA | TRBV18 | NA
CASSYSSPREKLFF | TGTGCCAGCAGTTACTCGAGTCCGAGGGAAAAACTGTTTTTT | TRBJ1-4 | NA | TRBV6-5 | NA
CASRLQGAPSYEQYF | TGTGCCAGCAGGCTTCAGGGGGCCCCCTCCTACGAGCAGTACTTC | TRBJ2-7 | NA | TRBV27 | TRBD1
CASSPGLAGVTNIQYF | TGCGCCAGCAGCCCGGGACTAGCGGGAGTTACGAACATTCAGTACTTC | TRBJ2-4 | NA | TRBV4-3 | TRBD2
CASNTGRGFGYTF | TGTGCCAGTAATACAGGGAGAGGGTTTGGCTACACCTTC | TRBJ1-2 | NA | TRBV19 | NA
CASSLGPSNQPQHF | TGTGCCAGCAGCTTAGGGCCGTCAAATCAGCCCCAGCATTTT | TRBJ1-5 | NA | TRBV7-9 | NA
CASSLTGGTGELFF | TGTGCCAGCAGCCTAACAGGGGGGACCGGGGAGCTGTTTTTT | TRBJ2-2 | NA | TRBV14 | TRBD1
CASSYSSAGTSYNEQFF | TGTGCCAGCAGTTACTCGTCCGCGGGCACCTCCTACAATGAGCAGTTCTTC | TRBJ2-1 | NA | TRBV6-2/TRBV6-3 | NA
CASSPTGTSGRNEQFF | TGTGCCAGCAGCCCTACCGGGACTAGCGGGAGGAATGAGCAGTTCTTC | TRBJ2-1 | NA | TRBV9 | TRBD2
CASSQDWETSGYNEQFF | TGCGCCAGCAGCCAAGATTGGGAGACTAGCGGCTACAATGAGCAGTTCTTC | TRBJ2-1 | once | TRBV4-1 | TRBD2
CASSPERSYYGYTF | TGTGCCAGCAGTCCAGAAAGGAGCTACTATGGCTACACCTTC | TRBJ1-2 | NA | TRBV6-6 | NA
CASSLAGSPTYEQYF | TGTGCCAGCAGCTTAGCGGGCAGCCCGACCTACGAGCAGTACTTC | TRBJ2-7 | NA | TRBV7-9 | NA
CASSPGQGAADTQYF | TGTGCCAGCTCACCGGGACAGGGGGCAGCAGATACGCAGTATTTT | TRBJ2-3 | NA | TRBV18 | TRBD1
CATSEPRGTGVTGELFF | TGTGCCACCAGTGAGCCCCGGGGGACAGGGGTGACCGGGGAGCTGTTTTTT | TRBJ2-2 | NA | TRBV24-1 | TRBD1
CASSRTRSTDTQYF | TGTGCCAGCTCGCGTACCCGGAGCACAGATACGCAGTATTTT | TRBJ2-3 | NA | TRBV18 | NA
CARSLYRTEAFQHF | TGTGCCAGAAGCTTGTACAGGACGGAAGCTTTCCAGCATTTT | TRBJ1-5 | NA | TRBV5-3 | NA
CAWELKYSIAGGSLYYNEQFF | TGTGCCTGGGAACTCAAATATTCGATAGCGGGAGGGTCCCTTTACTACAATGAGCAGTTCTTC | TRBJ2-1 | NA | TRBV30 | TRBD2
CASSQPPASGANRELFF | TGCGCCAGCAGCCAGCCCCCTGCTAGCGGGGCCAACCGGGAGCTGTTTTTT | TRBJ2-2 | NA | TRBV4-1 | TRBD2
CASSLDAGGNTEAFF | TGCGCCAGCAGCTTGGATGCAGGGGGGAACACTGAAGCTTTCTTT | TRBJ1-1 | NA | TRBV5-1 | TRBD1
CASSVTARGANVLTF | TGCGCCAGCAGCGTGACAGCGAGAGGGGCCAACGTCCTGACTTTC | TRBJ2-6 | NA | TRBV5-1 | NA
CASRESGQVNHEQFF | TGTGCCAGCAGAGAATCGGGACAGGTGAACCATGAGCAGTTCTTC | TRBJ2-1 | few | TRBV6-6 | TRBD1
CASSLTAGVETQYF | TGCGCCAGCAGCTTGACGGCGGGAGTAGAGACCCAGTACTTC | TRBJ2-5 | NA | TRBV5-1 | TRBD2
CASSPHPGLAGVHNEQFF | TGTGCCAGCAGTCCCCATCCGGGACTAGCGGGAGTTCACAATGAGCAGTTCTTC | TRBJ2-1 | NA | TRBV7-3 | TRBD2
CASSPERGRAYEQYF | TGTGCCAGCAGCCCCGAGAGGGGGAGGGCCTACGAGCAGTACTTC | TRBJ2-7 | NA | TRBV3-1/TRBV3-2 | NA
CASSQDVSPSGANVLTF | TGCGCCAGCAGCCAAGATGTATCCCCCTCTGGGGCCAACGTCCTGACTTTC | TRBJ2-6 | NA | TRBV4-3 | NA
CASSLDRPWAGEQFF | TGTGCCAGCAGTTTGGACAGGCCCTGGGCGGGTGAGCAGTTCTTC | TRBJ2-1 | NA | TRBV28 | TRBD1